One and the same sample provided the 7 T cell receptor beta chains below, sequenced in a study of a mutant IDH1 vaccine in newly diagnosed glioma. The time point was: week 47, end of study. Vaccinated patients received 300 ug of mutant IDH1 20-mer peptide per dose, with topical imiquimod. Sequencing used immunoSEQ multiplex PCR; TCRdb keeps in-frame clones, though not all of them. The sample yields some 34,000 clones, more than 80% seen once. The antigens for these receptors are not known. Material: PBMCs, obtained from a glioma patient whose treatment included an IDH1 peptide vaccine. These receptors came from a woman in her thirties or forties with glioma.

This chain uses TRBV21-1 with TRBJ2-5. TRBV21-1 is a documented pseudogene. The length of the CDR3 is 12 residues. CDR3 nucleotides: TGTGCCAGCAGCGGGACCCTTGGGACCCAGTACTTC. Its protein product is CASSGTLGTQYF.

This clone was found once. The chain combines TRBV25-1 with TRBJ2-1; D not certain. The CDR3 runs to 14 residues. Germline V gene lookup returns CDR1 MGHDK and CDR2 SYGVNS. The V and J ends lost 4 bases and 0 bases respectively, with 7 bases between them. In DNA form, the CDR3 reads TGTGCCAGCAGTGGTCCAGCCTCCTACAATGAGCAGTTCTTC. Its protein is CASSGPASYNEQFF.

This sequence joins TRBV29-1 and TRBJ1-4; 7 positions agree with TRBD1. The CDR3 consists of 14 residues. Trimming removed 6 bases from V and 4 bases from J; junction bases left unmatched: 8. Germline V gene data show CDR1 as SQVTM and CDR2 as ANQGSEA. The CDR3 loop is CSVRQGQRNEKLFF. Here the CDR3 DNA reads TGCAGCGTGAGACAGGGACAGCGTAATGAAAAACTGTTTTTT.

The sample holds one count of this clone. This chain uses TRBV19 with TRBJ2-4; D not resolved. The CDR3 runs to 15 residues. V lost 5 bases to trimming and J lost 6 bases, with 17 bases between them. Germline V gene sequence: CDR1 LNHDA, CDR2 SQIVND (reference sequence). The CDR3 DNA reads TGTGCCAGTAGTGGGCCCACGGCAACAGTAAACATTCAGTACTTC. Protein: CASSGPTATVNIQYF. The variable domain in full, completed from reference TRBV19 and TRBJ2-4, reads DGGITQSPKYLFRKEGQNVTLSCEQNLNHDAMYWYRQDPGQGLRLIYYSQIVNDFQKGDIAEGYSVSREKKESFPLTVTSAQKNPTAFYLCASSGPTATVNIQYFGAGTRLSVL.

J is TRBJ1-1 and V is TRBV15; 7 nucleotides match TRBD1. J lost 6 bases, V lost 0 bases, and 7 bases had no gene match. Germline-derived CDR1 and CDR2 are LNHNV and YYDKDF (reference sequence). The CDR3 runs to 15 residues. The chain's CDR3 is CATSRDRGRTSEAFF. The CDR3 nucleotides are TGTGCCACCAGCAGAGATAGGGGGCGGACGTCTGAAGCTTTCTTT.

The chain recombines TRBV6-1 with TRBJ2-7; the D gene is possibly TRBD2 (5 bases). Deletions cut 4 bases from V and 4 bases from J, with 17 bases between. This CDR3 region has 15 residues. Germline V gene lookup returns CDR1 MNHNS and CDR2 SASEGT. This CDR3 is CASSVASGVGYEQYF. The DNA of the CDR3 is TGTGCCAGCAGTGTAGCAAGCGGAGTGGGGTACGAGCAGTACTTC.

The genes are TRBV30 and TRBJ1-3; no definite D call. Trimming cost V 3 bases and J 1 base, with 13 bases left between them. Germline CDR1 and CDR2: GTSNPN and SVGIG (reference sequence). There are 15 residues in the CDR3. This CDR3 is CAWSSVDGSGNTIYF. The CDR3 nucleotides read TGTGCCTGGAGCAGTGTTGATGGATCTGGAAACACCATATATTTT.